The 30 T cell receptor beta chains reported below all come from one sample, sequenced in a study of PD-1 blockade in mismatch repair-deficient tumors. Time point indicated: approximately ten-day in vitro stimulation with candidate neoantigen peptide 6. These receptors have no identified antigens. Produced via immunoSEQ multiplex PCR; TCRdb's table is partial and in-frame only. Of roughly 13,000 clones detected, about 85% appear once; the ten largest clones hold approximately 4.6%. This material consisted of cells cultured in vitro, taken from a patient treated with pembrolizumab. These receptors were collected from an adult with mismatch repair-deficient cancer.

The rearrangement uses TRBV5-1 and TRBJ2-3, with D possibly being TRBD2 (5 bases). CDR1 is SGHRS and CDR2 is YFSETQ in the germline V gene. This CDR3 region has 14 residues. V was clipped by 0 bases and J by 6 bases, with 11 bases between them. The DNA for the CDR3 is TGCGCCAGCAGCTTGGGAGGGAGCGCTGATACGCAGTATTTT. Protein sequence: CASSLGGSADTQYF.

The chain is built from TRBV5-6 and TRBJ2-5; D unresolved. The V gene's germline CDR1 is SGHDT and CDR2 YYEEEE. Trimming removed 4 bases at V and 0 bases at J, with 4 bases between. The CDR3 contains 12 residues. CDR3 coding DNA: TGTGCCAGCAGCCGGAACCAAGAGACCCAGTACTTC. Its translation is CASSRNQETQYF. Full variable domain (outside the CDR3, taken from reference TRBV5-6 and TRBJ2-5): DAGVTQSPTHLIKTRGQQVTLRCSPKSGHDTVSWYQQALGQGPQFIFQYYEEEERQRGNFPDRFSGHQFPNYSSELNVNALLLGDSALYLCASSRNQETQYFGPGTRLLVL.

The chain combines TRBV19 with TRBJ2-2, with 9 nucleotides matching TRBD2. The junction had 17 bases not matched to a gene; V was cut back by 5 bases and J by 7 bases. Germline CDR1 LNHDA, CDR2 SQIVND (reference sequence). The CDR3 contains 18 residues. CDR3 loop: CASSFGTSYSTSIGELFF. The CDR3 bases are TGTGCCAGTAGTTTCGGGACTAGCTACTCTACGAGCATCGGGGAGCTGTTTTTT.

This clone was recorded once. The chain has TRBV5-1 and TRBJ2-5; D is unresolved. V lost 4 bases and J 5 bases, leaving 15 bases between the germline ends. Germline V gene sequence: CDR1 SGHRS, CDR2 YFSETQ. The CDR3 totals 14 residues. The chain's CDR3 is CASSHDFQRETQYF. The CDR3 DNA reads TGCGCCAGCAGCCACGACTTTCAAAGGGAGACCCAGTACTTC. The full variable domain, its missing parts supplied by reference TRBV5-1 and TRBJ2-5, is KAGVTQTPRYLIKTRGQQVTLSCSPISGHRSVSWYQQTPGQGLQFLFEYFSETQRNKGNFPGRFSGRQFSNSRSEMNVSTLELGDSALYLCASSHDFQRETQYFGPGTRLLVL.

V usage is TRBV19 and J usage is TRBJ2-7; no definite D call. CDR1 is LNHDA, CDR2 SQIVND, per germline (reference sequence). The CDR3 contains 12 residues. Between the trimmed V and J ends, which lost 3 bases and 3 bases, there was a span of 6 bases. The CDR3 loop reads CASSMGSYEQYF. The CDR3 bases are TGTGCCAGTAGTATGGGCAGCTACGAGCAGTACTTC.

CDR3: CASSLSSRAPSEKLFF. CDR3 sequence (DNA): TGCGCCAGCAGCTTGAGTAGCAGGGCGCCCAGTGAAAAACTGTTTTTT. The chain employs TRBV5-1 and TRBJ1-4; TRBD1 is a possible D gene (5 bases). V lost 1 base and J lost 7, with 17 bases in between. The germline V gene encodes CDR1 SGHRS and CDR2 YFSETQ. CDR3 length equals 16 residues.

V usage is TRBV15 and J usage is TRBJ2-1, with 7 bases aligning to TRBD2. The ends lost 7 bases at V and 8 bases at J; junction bases unmatched: 11. The CDR3 loop spans 14 amino acids. Germline V gene sequence: CDR1 LNHNV, CDR2 YYDKDF (reference sequence). The DNA of the CDR3 is TGTGCCACCACCAGGAATGCGGGAGTCCATGAGCAGTTCTTC. Encoded protein: CATTRNAGVHEQFF.

The chain links TRBV6-1 to TRBJ2-7; D perhaps matches TRBD1 (5 bases). Trimming took 3 bases from V and 0 from J, leaving 6 bases between them. This CDR3 is built from 13 residues. Germline lookup yields CDR1 MNHNS and CDR2 SASEGT. CDR3 in amino acids: CASSEGLSYEQYF. CDR3 sequence (DNA): TGTGCCAGCAGTGAGGGGCTCTCCTACGAGCAGTACTTC.

J is TRBJ1-5 and V is TRBV2; D possibly corresponds to TRBD1 (5 bases). CDR1 and CDR2 from the germline V gene are SNHLY and FYNNEI. CDR3 length: 15 amino acids. With 1 base removed from V and 5 bases from J, the gap between germline ends came to 12 bases. The CDR3 region is CASSEGGSPHQPQHF. The CDR3 DNA is TGTGCCAGCAGTGAAGGGGGGTCGCCACATCAGCCCCAGCATTTT.

This clone was counted a single time. The V call is TRBV19, the J call TRBJ1-2; no definite D call. The CDR3 length is 11 residues. Germline CDR1 is LNHDA and CDR2 is SQIVND (reference sequence). Trimming left V 9 bases short and J 4 bases short, with 9 bases between. As DNA, the CDR3 is TGTGCCAGCTACAGAGGCTATGGCTACACCTTC. Translating gives CASYRGYGYTF.

The V call is TRBV27, the J call TRBJ1-6; no definite D call. With 0 bases removed from V and 6 bases from J, the gap between germline ends came to 9 bases. The CDR3 is 15 amino acids. Germline V CDR1 and CDR2: MNHEY, SMNVEV (reference sequence). The CDR3 sequence: CASSLSRVVNSPLHF. CDR3 DNA: TGTGCCAGCAGTTTATCGAGGGTGGTTAATTCACCCCTCCACTTT.

In this sample, this clone turned up once. This sequence joins TRBV11-3 and TRBJ1-1; D call uncertain. The CDR3 is 15 amino acids. Germline assignment: CDR1 SGHNT and CDR2 YENEEA. Trimming cost V 0 bases and J 2 bases, with 10 bases left between them. The CDR3 DNA reads as TGTGCCAGCAGCTTAGATCCAGAACCCAACACTGAAGCTTTCTTT. Translating it yields CASSLDPEPNTEAFF.

The chain has TRBV11-2 and TRBJ1-2; TRBD1 is a possible D gene (5 bases). CDR1 is SGHAT and CDR2 is FQNNGV in the germline V gene. V was trimmed by 4 bases and J by 4 bases, leaving 16 bases between them. There are 15 residues in the CDR3. The CDR3 DNA reads TGTGCCAGCAGCTACCGGTCCCAGGGCCCCTATGGCTACACCTTC. It is translated as CASSYRSQGPYGYTF.

This clone showed up just once. The J gene is TRBJ2-1, the V gene TRBV9; TRBD1 matches at 8 bases. This CDR3 has 20 residues. V was clipped by 6 bases and J by 0 bases; unmatched bases: 20. Germline CDR1 is SGDLS and CDR2 is YYNGEE. CDR3 sequence reads: CASNPGPGTGSSSSYNEQFF. In nucleotides, the CDR3 is TGTGCCAGCAACCCAGGTCCCGGGACAGGTTCTTCGAGCTCCTACAATGAGCAGTTCTTC.

The DNA for the CDR3 is TGTGCCAGCAACCCTCCCGGGGACAATCAGCCCCAGCATTTT. As protein: CASNPPGDNQPQHF. The gene calls are TRBV6-6 and TRBJ1-5; D remains unclear. Trimming removed 7 bases from V and 3 bases from J, with 13 bases in between. CDR1 MNHNY and CDR2 SVGAGI come from the germline V gene (reference sequence). The CDR3 spans 14 residues.

This clone has a handful of counts. The chain employs TRBV6-1 and TRBJ1-5; 7 nucleotides match TRBD1. CDR3 size: 15 residues. Germline CDR1 is MNHNS and CDR2 is SASEGT. The V segment lost 6 bases and the J segment 6 bases; nucleotides outside the gene matches: 11. The CDR3 bases are TGTGCCAGCAGCCGACAGGGACTAGCTGGTCAGCCCCAGCATTTT. Translating gives CASSRQGLAGQPQHF.

The rearrangement uses TRBV9 and TRBJ2-7, with TRBD2 matching over 9 bases. Trimming at V came to 0 bases and at J to 3 bases, leaving 4 bases not matched to a gene. Germline V gene data show CDR1 as SGDLS and CDR2 as YYNGEE. This CDR3 comprises 15 residues. Here the CDR3 DNA reads TGTGCCAGCAGCGTAGGGGGTAGCGGGAGCTACGAGCAGTACTTC. As protein: CASSVGGSGSYEQYF.

The genes are TRBV4-1 and TRBJ1-1; 10 bases line up with TRBD1. The CDR3 has 18 amino acids. Germline loops: CDR1 MGHRA, CDR2 YSYEKL. V lost 3 bases, J lost 10 bases, and 20 bases stayed unmatched. The CDR3 nucleotides are TGCGCCAGCAGCCAGACCAAAAGGAGGGACAGGGGAGGAAGTTTAGCTTTCTTT. Its protein product is CASSQTKRRDRGGSLAFF.

The chain recombines TRBV5-3 with TRBJ1-1; D ambiguous. TRBV5-3 is given ORF status, its function remaining uncertain. The V gene lost 3 bases and the J gene lost 6 bases, with 12 bases spanning the gap. The CDR3 consists of 13 residues. The CDR3 sequence is CARSSDGCAEAFF. The CDR3 nucleotides are TGTGCCAGAAGCTCGGATGGCTGTGCTGAAGCTTTCTTT.

The V and J genes are TRBV7-6 and TRBJ2-7; weak D call: TRBD1 (5 bases). The CDR3 extends over 14 amino acids. Trimming cost V 6 bases and J 2 bases, with 14 bases left between them. Germline values: CDR1 SGHVS, CDR2 FNYEAQ. The CDR3 is CASSPPPRAYEQYF. The CDR3 DNA is TGTGCCAGCAGTCCCCCCCCCAGGGCCTACGAGCAGTACTTC.

The chain has TRBV15 and TRBJ1-2, with 9 bases matching TRBD1. The ends lost 1 base at V and 2 bases at J; junction bases unmatched: 5. The CDR3 is made up of 16 amino acids. Germline-derived CDR1 and CDR2 are LNHNV and YYDKDF (reference sequence). The CDR3 sequence is CATSRAPGTGNYGYTF. The DNA of the CDR3 is TGTGCCACCAGCAGAGCTCCCGGGACAGGGAACTATGGCTACACCTTC.

The genes are TRBV28 and TRBJ2-2; D tentatively fits TRBD1 or TRBD2 (6 bases each). The CDR3 is 14 residues long. From germline, CDR1 is MDHEN and CDR2 SYDVKM. V lost 4 bases, J lost 7 bases, and 13 bases lay in between. The CDR3 sequence: CASSSYREVGELFF. CDR3 nucleotide sequence: TGTGCCAGCAGTTCCTACAGGGAGGTCGGGGAGCTGTTTTTT. Using reference TRBV28 and TRBJ2-2 for the parts outside the CDR3, the full variable domain is DVKVTQSSRYLVKRTGEKVFLECVQDMDHENMFWYRQDPGLGLRLIYFSYDVKMKEKGDIPEGYSVSREKKERFSLILESASTNQTSMYLCASSSYREVGELFFGEGSRLTVL.

J is TRBJ1-4 and V is TRBV9, with 7 nucleotides matching TRBD1. Germline V gene data show CDR1 as SGDLS and CDR2 as YYNGEE. The CDR3 contains 15 residues. V was pared by 3 bases and J by 7 bases, with 9 bases of the junction left unmatched. The CDR3 coding sequence is TGTGCCAGCAGCGGCGACAGGGAGGGCTTTGAAAAACTGTTTTTT. The encoded protein is CASSGDREGFEKLFF. Full variable domain (outside the CDR3, taken from reference TRBV9 and TRBJ1-4): DSGVTQTPKHLITATGQRVTLRCSPRSGDLSVYWYQQSLDQGLQFLIQYYNGEERAKGNILERFSAQQFPDLHSELNLSSLELGDSALYFCASSGDREGFEKLFFGSGTQLSVL.

CDR3 sequence reads: CASSMFPANEQFF. CDR3 bases: TGTGCCAGTAGTATGTTTCCGGCCAATGAGCAGTTCTTC. This chain connects TRBV19 to TRBJ2-1, with D hard to call. CDR3 length: 13 residues. Deletions cut 3 bases from V and 6 bases from J, with 9 bases between. Germline CDR1 and CDR2: LNHDA and SQIVND (reference sequence).

The chain uses TRBV2 and TRBJ1-5, with D unresolved. V lost 4 bases, J lost 4 bases, and 8 bases lay in between. CDR3 length: 13 amino acids. Germline CDR1 and CDR2: SNHLY and FYNNEI. The CDR3 DNA reads as TGTGCCAGCAGTGCCACGGGGAATCAGCCCCAGCATTTT. It specifies CASSATGNQPQHF.

The V call is TRBV28, the J call TRBJ2-6; D is undetermined. From germline, CDR1 is MDHEN and CDR2 SYDVKM. CDR3 size: 14 residues. The V and J ends lost 3 bases and 0 bases respectively, with 3 bases between them. As DNA, the CDR3 is TGTGCCAGCAGTTTGCCCTCTGGGGCCAACGTCCTGACTTTC. Its protein is CASSLPSGANVLTF.

Here the CDR3 DNA reads TGTGCCAGCAGCGTAGCCCCAGGGGCTGACTATGGCTACACCTTC. Protein: CASSVAPGADYGYTF. This chain joins TRBV9 and TRBJ1-2, with D perhaps matching TRBD1 (6 bases). In germline, CDR1 is SGDLS, CDR2 YYNGEE. This CDR3 has 15 residues. Trimming shortened V by 0 bases and J by 3 bases, and 12 bases separated the two germline ends.

This chain links TRBV5-1 with TRBJ1-4, with D maybe TRBD1 (6 bases). With 5 bases removed from V and 7 bases from J, the gap between germline ends came to 21 bases. The CDR3 contains 16 residues. CDR1 and CDR2 from the germline V gene are SGHRS and YFSETQ. The CDR3, as DNA: TGCGCCAGCAGGATCGGTGGATCGGGGGGCAGTGAAAAACTGTTTTTT. Its protein product is CASRIGGSGGSEKLFF.

This clone appeared a single time. The chain joins TRBV19 to TRBJ1-2; D is perhaps TRBD1 (6 bases). The CDR3 is 14 residues long. The V and J ends lost 1 base and 13 bases respectively, with 19 bases between them. Germline-derived CDR1 and CDR2 are LNHDA and SQIVND (reference sequence). For the CDR3, the DNA is TGTGCCAGTAGTATAGGGCCGTCGACAGGCCGCGGCACCTTC. This codes for CASSIGPSTGRGTF.

V is TRBV19 and J is TRBJ1-1; 8 positions match TRBD1. The CDR3 is made up of 16 amino acids. In germline, CDR1 is LNHDA, CDR2 SQIVND (reference sequence). J gave up 2 bases and V 7 bases, and 12 bases lay outside the gene matches. Here the CDR3 DNA reads TGTGCCAGTACCATCAAGGGGACAGGAGTTAACACTGAAGCTTTCTTT. Protein: CASTIKGTGVNTEAFF.